This note documents a single TCR beta chain sequence. Germline CDR1 is ENHRY and CDR2 is SYGVKD. This CDR3 region has 13 residues. Trimming stripped 2 bases from V and 2 bases from J, with 6 bases between. This sample was included in a study of blood T cell repertoires in COVID-19. Whole-study context: The United States, Italy and Spain provided the acute and convalescent COVID-19 samples. PBMCs, B-cell-depleted T cells, or T cells provided the cDNA or gDNA that made up the material.

Per the study methods: Quantification of nucleated cells was approximated via reference gene primer amplification. Sequencing was performed with immunoSEQ multiplex PCR; in TCRdb, only in-frame clones are kept and a portion is missing. V and J calls and clone size are as listed in that table; D and trimming were resolved from the DNA. In the table there are around 130,000 clones, over 75% of which are singletons. Sequencing input: peripheral blood. V and J are TRBV10-3 and TRBJ1-2; D gene ambiguous. This TCR was sampled from a man aged 40-49 years with active or convalescent COVID-19. The CDR3 DNA reads TGTGCCATCAGTGAGCATCAGAACTATGGCTACACCTTC. It specifies CAISEHQNYGYTF.